This TCR beta chain was documented in a study of pediatric ulcerative colitis. Study overall: Most patients had pancolitis, and two had left-sided colitis. Whole-study findings and limits: Two patients' blood samples yielded substantially fewer templates.

This CDR3 has 18 residues. Data came from immunoSEQ multiplex PCR; TCRdb stores just in-frame clones and leaves some out. The sample carries 36,000 or so clones, roughly 73% recorded once. During colonoscopy, one to two rectal pinch biopsies were collected. This clone was detected only once. What it binds is not known. What was sequenced was gut tissue. The rearrangement joins TRBV7-5 to TRBJ1-6; the DNA was not used to check the table's D call, TRBD1. TRBV7-5 constitutes a pseudogene. The clonotype was recovered from a boy aged 10-17 years with moderate ulcerative colitis. The CDR3 nucleotides are TGTGCCAGAAGCTTAGCTCATTGGGGCCGCTCCTATAATTCACCCCTCCACTTT. The encoded protein is CARSLAHWGRSYNSPLHF.